The clone carrying this TCR beta chain was seen just once. This entry belongs to a study of blood T cell repertoires in COVID-19. Across the whole study: Samples came from the United States, Italy and Spain, spanning acute and convalescent COVID-19. Sources were T cells, B-cell-depleted T cells, or PBMCs; the material itself was cDNA or gDNA.

Trimming removed 1 base at V and 3 bases at J, with 3 bases between. Germline assignment: CDR1 SGHVS and CDR2 FQNEAQ. The CDR3 is made up of 13 amino acids. In the original workflow: Scientists estimated how many nucleated cells there were by amplifying reference gene primers. Profiled with immunoSEQ multiplex PCR; TCRdb holds only in-frame clones, not every one. The V and J calls and clone size are taken from that table; D and trimming were inferred from the DNA. The sample has 270,000 or so clones, approximately 81% seen once. The V and J genes are TRBV7-8 and TRBJ1-4; D remains ambiguous. The source of this sequence is a woman aged 55-69 years with active or convalescent COVID-19. Source material: peripheral blood. CDR3 coding DNA: TGTGCCAGCAGCTTAGACTCTAATGAAAAACTGTTTTTT. Translation: CASSLDSNEKLFF. Supplemented by reference TRBV7-8 and TRBJ1-4, the full variable domain reads GAGVSQSPRYKVAKRGQDVALRCDPISGHVSLFWYQQALGQGPEFLTYFQNEAQLDKSGLPSDRFFAERPEGSVSTLKIQRTQQEDSAVYLCASSLDSNEKLFFGSGTQLSVL.